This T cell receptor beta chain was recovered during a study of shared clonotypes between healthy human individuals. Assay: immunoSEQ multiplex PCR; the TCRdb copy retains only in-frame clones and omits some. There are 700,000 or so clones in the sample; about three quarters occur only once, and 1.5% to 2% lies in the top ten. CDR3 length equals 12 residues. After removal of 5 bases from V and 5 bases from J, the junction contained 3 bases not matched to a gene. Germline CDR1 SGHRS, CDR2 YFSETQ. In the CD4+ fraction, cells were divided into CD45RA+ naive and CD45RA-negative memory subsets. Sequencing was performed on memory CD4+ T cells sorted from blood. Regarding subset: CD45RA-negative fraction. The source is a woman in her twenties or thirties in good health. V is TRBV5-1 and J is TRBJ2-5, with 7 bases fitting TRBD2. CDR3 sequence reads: CASRVGGETQYF. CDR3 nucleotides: TGCGCCAGCAGAGTGGGAGGGGAGACCCAGTACTTC. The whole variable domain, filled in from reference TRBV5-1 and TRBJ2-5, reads KAGVTQTPRYLIKTRGQQVTLSCSPISGHRSVSWYQQTPGQGLQFLFEYFSETQRNKGNFPGRFSGRQFSNSRSEMNVSTLELGDSALYLCASRVGGETQYFGPGTRLLVL.